This TCR beta chain derives from a study of beta chain features in type 1 diabetes. Study-wide results and limits: Significant though moderate, a shortening of TCRB CDR3s appeared in all four CD4+ subsets of Type 1 diabetes patients.

Worth noting for this clone: Its antigen is unidentified.

The study reverse transcribed the entire isolated RNA, so it sequenced expressed TCRB transcripts. TCRdb's table, derived via immunoSEQ multiplex PCR, lists solely in-frame clones and lacks some. Counted here are 150,000 to 180,000 clones, 11% occurring once; the ten biggest clones make up roughly 2%. Germline-derived CDR1 and CDR2 are MGHDK and SYGVNS. The CDR3 runs 15 residues. V dropped 4 bases and J dropped 6; count of bases not matched to a gene: 9. The sample comprised central memory CD4+ T cells from blood. The rearrangement uses TRBV25-1 and TRBJ1-2; 9 bases line up with TRBD1. The origin of this receptor is a man younger than 30 in good health. This CDR3 reads CASSVIQGATHGYTF. DNA for the CDR3: TGTGCCAGCAGTGTAATACAGGGGGCTACGCATGGCTACACCTTC.